The 28 T cell receptor beta chains below were found in one sample sequenced in a study of cytomegalovirus exposure and HLA in healthy donors. Primers: 60 Vbeta forward and 13 Jbeta reverse. TCRdb's copy holds only in-frame clones and misses some; the assay was immunoSEQ multiplex PCR. This table has 95,000 or so clones, roughly 70% appearing once. Sequenced material: PBMCs. The source of these receptors is a woman aged 50 to 60 in good health and CMV-seropositive.

This chain links TRBV4-1 with TRBJ2-3; maybe TRBD2 (7 bases). The CDR3 is 17 residues long. Germline loops: CDR1 MGHRA, CDR2 YSYEKL. Between the trimmed V and J ends, which lost 0 bases and 4 bases, there was a span of 17 bases. The CDR3 loop reads CASSQEGGLSQADTQYF. In nucleotides, the CDR3 is TGCGCCAGCAGCCAAGAAGGGGGACTAAGTCAGGCAGATACGCAGTATTTT.

The genes are TRBV28 and TRBJ2-5, with a possible D match to TRBD2 (5 bases). This CDR3 is built from 14 residues. The germline V gene encodes CDR1 MDHEN and CDR2 SYDVKM. Between the trimmed V and J ends, which lost 7 bases and 5 bases, there was a span of 17 bases. The CDR3, as DNA: TGTGCCAGCAACAAGCAAGGGTCGGGGGAGACCCAGTACTTC. Encoded protein: CASNKQGSGETQYF.

The chain is built from TRBV19 and TRBJ1-5; TRBD1 agrees at 7 bases. This CDR3 is built from 14 residues. Germline lookup yields CDR1 LNHDA and CDR2 SQIVND (reference sequence). With 8 bases clipped from V and 6 bases from J, the junction kept 10 bases outside the gene matches. This chain's CDR3 is CASRDSEGLQPQHF. CDR3 DNA sequence: TGTGCCAGTCGGGACAGCGAGGGGCTTCAGCCCCAGCATTTT.

V is TRBV19 and J is TRBJ2-5; 8 bases line up with TRBD1. This CDR3 region has 15 residues. Per the germline V gene, CDR1 is LNHDA and CDR2 is SQIVND (reference sequence). J gave up 2 bases and V 8 bases, and 10 bases lay outside the gene matches. In DNA form, the CDR3 reads TGTGCCAGTGCCAGGACAGGGAGGCGACAAGAGACCCAGTACTTC. Its translation is CASARTGRRQETQYF.

This rearrangement joins TRBV11-2 to TRBJ2-7, with 11 bases matching TRBD2. The V and J ends lost 4 bases and 7 bases, in that order; junction bases with no gene match: 6. Germline-derived CDR1 and CDR2 are SGHAT and FQNNGV. This CDR3 is 14 amino acids long. CDR3 residues: CASSSLAGEGEQYF. The CDR3 coding sequence is TGTGCCAGCAGCTCACTAGCGGGAGAAGGTGAGCAGTACTTC.

The chain couples TRBV5-1 to TRBJ2-7, with 7 bases identical to TRBD1. This CDR3 spans 16 amino acids. With 6 bases clipped from V and 2 bases from J, the junction kept 14 bases outside the gene matches. Germline CDR1 is SGHRS and CDR2 is YFSETQ. CDR3 residues: CASTVGETGIPYEQYF. CDR3 bases: TGCGCCAGCACCGTGGGAGAGACAGGGATCCCCTACGAGCAGTACTTC.

V and J are TRBV10-3 and TRBJ2-3, with 8 bases lining up with TRBD1. The J segment lost 1 base and the V segment lost 6 bases, leaving 12 bases of the junction unmatched. The germline CDR1 and CDR2 sequences are ENHRY and SYGVKD. The CDR3 sequence is 17 residues long. In nucleotides, the CDR3 is TGTGCCATCAGGGGGGGTTTCGACAGGGGAGGCACAGATACGCAGTATTTT. Translation gives CAIRGGFDRGGTDTQYF.

This chain connects TRBV5-6 to TRBJ2-7; no clear D gene. CDR3 size: 12 residues. Per the germline V gene, CDR1 is SGHDT and CDR2 is YYEEEE. V gave up 2 bases and J gave up 6 bases, with 9 bases separating them. This CDR3 is CASSFVSGEQYF. The DNA of the CDR3 is TGTGCCAGCAGCTTTGTATCCGGCGAGCAGTACTTC.

The chain uses TRBV25-1 and TRBJ1-2; TRBD1 aligns across 12 bases. CDR3 length: 15 amino acids. Germline V gene lookup returns CDR1 MGHDK and CDR2 SYGVNS. V trimming: 3 bases; J trimming: 8 bases; junction bases outside the gene matches: 7. CDR3 coding DNA: TGTGCCAGCAGTGAGCTGGGACAGGGGGCAGAGGGCTACACCTTC. Its protein is CASSELGQGAEGYTF.

This clone showed up just once. V gene TRBV10-2 combines with J gene TRBJ2-2, with 8 bases identical to TRBD2. CDR1 is WSHSY and CDR2 is SAAADI in the germline V gene. V shed 6 bases and J 6 bases; nucleotides not matched to a gene: 3. This CDR3 is 13 amino acids long. The chain's CDR3 is CASRLAAAGELFF. DNA for the CDR3: TGCGCCAGCAGACTAGCGGCCGCCGGGGAGCTGTTTTTT.

The V and J genes are TRBV19 and TRBJ2-1, with TRBD2 as a possible D gene (6 bases). Trimming left V 6 bases short and J 2 bases short, with 23 bases between. Germline V CDR1 and CDR2: LNHDA, SQIVND (reference sequence). The CDR3 totals 18 residues. The CDR3 sequence: CASSEIRRGKSPYNEQFF. The CDR3 DNA is TGTGCCAGTAGCGAAATCCGACGGGGGAAGTCGCCCTACAATGAGCAGTTCTTC.

The chain recombines TRBV28 with TRBJ2-2; TRBD2 matches 10 bases. The CDR3 has 16 residues. Germline assignment: CDR1 MDHEN and CDR2 SYDVKM. V dropped 7 bases and J dropped 5; count of bases not matched to a gene: 10. The CDR3: CASTLAGGIKTGELFF. CDR3 DNA: TGTGCCAGCACCTTAGCGGGAGGAATTAAGACCGGGGAGCTGTTTTTT.

This sequence joins TRBV28 and TRBJ2-2; 10 positions match TRBD1. Trimming at V came to 6 bases and at J to 6 bases, leaving 13 bases not matched to a gene. CDR1 and CDR2 from the germline V gene are MDHEN and SYDVKM. The CDR3 totals 17 residues. The CDR3 nucleotides are TGTGCCAGCAGCCCCCTAGCCGGGACAGGGGAGGCCGGGGAGCTGTTTTTT. It is translated as CASSPLAGTGEAGELFF. Using reference TRBV28 and TRBJ2-2 for the parts outside the CDR3, the full variable domain is DVKVTQSSRYLVKRTGEKVFLECVQDMDHENMFWYRQDPGLGLRLIYFSYDVKMKEKGDIPEGYSVSREKKERFSLILESASTNQTSMYLCASSPLAGTGEAGELFFGEGSRLTVL.

In this sample, this clone turned up once. The chain combines TRBV21-1 with TRBJ2-7; the DNA was not used to check the table's D call, TRBD2. TRBV21-1 represents a pseudogene. CDR3 size: 19 residues. DNA for the CDR3: TGTGCCAGCAGCAAAGAGCTGGGGAGTCTAGCGGGAGCGGTGAGCGAGCAGTACTTC. Translating it yields CASSKELGSLAGAVSEQYF.

This clone has only a few counts. This chain links TRBV6-1 with TRBJ1-2; 8 nucleotides line up with TRBD1. The ends lost 8 bases at V and 3 bases at J; junction bases unmatched: 5. Germline V gene data show CDR1 as MNHNS and CDR2 as SASEGT. The CDR3 sequence is 13 residues long. The CDR3: CASAQGADYGYTF. CDR3 DNA sequence: TGTGCCAGCGCCCAGGGGGCTGACTATGGCTACACCTTC.

The chain is built from TRBV28 and TRBJ1-5; 10 bases are shared with TRBD1. V lost 2 bases to trimming and J lost 4 bases; unmatched junction nucleotides: 2. Germline V gene lookup returns CDR1 MDHEN and CDR2 SYDVKM. The CDR3 is made up of 15 amino acids. In DNA form, the CDR3 reads TGTGCCAGCAGTTTAGACAGGGGGCTGAATCAGCCCCAGCATTTT. It encodes CASSLDRGLNQPQHF.

This clone was picked up a small number of times. V is TRBV27 and J is TRBJ1-2; D might be TRBD1 (5 bases). CDR3 size: 15 residues. The V gene's germline CDR1 is MNHEY and CDR2 SMNVEV (reference sequence). Deletions cut 3 bases from V and 7 bases from J, with 18 bases between. CDR3: CASSLMGQGGVGYTF. CDR3 sequence (DNA): TGTGCCAGCAGTTTGATGGGTCAGGGCGGGGTTGGCTACACCTTC.

This chain links TRBV5-1 with TRBJ2-2, with a tentative D call TRBD2 (6 bases). Germline V lookup: CDR1 SGHRS, CDR2 YFSETQ. V dropped 4 bases and J dropped 2 bases, with 9 bases sitting between them. This CDR3 contains 14 residues. DNA of the CDR3: TGCGCCAGCAGCAGGGACTCTAACACCGGGGAGCTGTTTTTT. Residues: CASSRDSNTGELFF.

This chain uses TRBV27 with TRBJ2-1; the match to TRBD2 covers 9 bases. The CDR3 totals 15 residues. Germline CDR1 reads MNHEY; CDR2 reads SMNVEV (reference sequence). V dropped 5 bases and J dropped 6; count of bases not matched to a gene: 8. CDR3 loop: CASSPWREGSNEQFF. The CDR3 DNA is TGTGCCAGCAGTCCGTGGCGGGAGGGGAGCAATGAGCAGTTCTTC.

V gene TRBV10-3 combines with J gene TRBJ2-7; no clear D gene. The CDR3 sequence is 11 residues long. V was cut by 3 bases and J by 3 bases, with 3 bases left in between. Germline CDR1 reads ENHRY; CDR2 reads SYGVKD. The CDR3 spells CAISDHYEQYF. The CDR3 bases are TGTGCCATCAGTGATCACTACGAGCAGTACTTC.

This clone was observed a handful of times. This chain uses TRBV30 with TRBJ1-3, with 7 bases matching TRBD1. V shed 3 bases, J shed 7 bases, and the junction held 6 bases outside the gene matches. Germline V gene lookup returns CDR1 GTSNPN and CDR2 SVGIG (reference sequence). This CDR3 is 13 amino acids long. The CDR3, as DNA: TGTGCCTGGAGGGGGGGACAGTGGAACACCATATATTTT. Translating it yields CAWRGGQWNTIYF.

Worth noting for this clone: Other DNA sequences within the sample encode an identical CDR3. The chain joins TRBV7-3 to TRBJ1-1; D ambiguous. The CDR3 is 13 residues long. V lost 2 bases to trimming and J lost 4 bases, with 8 bases between them. Germline V gives CDR1 SGHTA, CDR2 FQGTGA. CDR3 nucleotide sequence: TGTGCCAGCAGCTTATCAGGTGTCACTGAAGCTTTCTTT. This translates into CASSLSGVTEAFF.

This clone has just a few counts. The chain employs TRBV5-5 and TRBJ2-2, with D tentatively TRBD2 (5 bases). V lost 4 bases to trimming and J lost 4 bases, with 17 bases between them. The CDR3 consists of 16 residues. Germline V gene lookup returns CDR1 SGHKS and CDR2 YYEKEE (reference sequence). The DNA of the CDR3 is TGTGCCAGCAGCGCACTAGGCACAGACGTCACCGGGGAGCTGTTTTTT. The encoded protein is CASSALGTDVTGELFF.

The chain employs TRBV5-5 and TRBJ2-3; perhaps TRBD1 as D (5 bases). Trimming removed 2 bases at V and 4 bases at J, with 14 bases between. CDR3 length: 15 residues. Germline CDR1 SGHKS, CDR2 YYEKEE (reference sequence). CDR3 amino acids: CASSFRVGIPDTQYF. The CDR3 nucleotides are TGTGCCAGCAGCTTCAGGGTGGGGATCCCAGATACGCAGTATTTT. Combining the CDR3 with reference TRBV5-5 and TRBJ2-3 gives the whole variable domain DAGVTQSPTHLIKTRGQQVTLRCSPISGHKSVSWYQQVLGQGPQFIFQYYEKEERGRGNFPDRFSARQFPNYSSELNVNALLLGDSALYLCASSFRVGIPDTQYFGPGTRLTVL.

The chain recombines TRBV5-1 with TRBJ2-3; 9 nucleotides line up with TRBD2. The V gene's germline CDR1 is SGHRS and CDR2 YFSETQ. V shed 6 bases and J 3 bases; nucleotides not matched to a gene: 11. The CDR3 totals 16 residues. Written as DNA, the CDR3 is TGCGCCAGCACCTCACAGGTAGCGGGAGCAACAGATACGCAGTATTTT. As protein: CASTSQVAGATDTQYF.

The chain has TRBV12-5 and TRBJ2-3, with 9 bases identical to TRBD2. Germline CDR1 is LGHNT and CDR2 is FRNRAP. V trimming: 1 base; J trimming: 4 bases; junction bases outside the gene matches: 6. This CDR3 region has 16 residues. CDR3 coding DNA: TGTGCTAGTGGTTTGGGAGGAGTAGCGGGGGCAGATACGCAGTATTTT. Its protein product is CASGLGGVAGADTQYF.

The chain employs TRBV15 and TRBJ2-3; D ambiguous. Germline CDR1 reads LNHNV; CDR2 reads YYDKDF (reference sequence). This CDR3 is 15 amino acids long. V was shortened by 5 bases and J by 2 bases, with 14 bases between the two germline ends. For the CDR3, the DNA is TGTGCCACCAGCTCCGGTCGCGCTGACACAGATACGCAGTATTTT. Translating it yields CATSSGRADTDTQYF.

The rearrangement uses TRBV7-3 and TRBJ2-3; 9 nucleotides line up with TRBD2. Looked up from germline, CDR1 is SGHTA and CDR2 is FQGTGA. The trim removed 5 bases at V and 2 bases at J, leaving 11 bases unmatched. The length of the CDR3 is 17 residues. In DNA, the CDR3 is TGTGCCAGCAGCCCCTCGGTAGCGGGAGCCTCCACAGATACGCAGTATTTT. Translation: CASSPSVAGASTDTQYF.